Listed below are T cell receptor beta chains from one sample, sequenced in a study of technical replicates of blood from several donors. Clones were read by immunoSEQ multiplex PCR, and TCRdb kept only the in-frame ones, dropping some. The table includes about 60,000 clones, about 91% detected once. Material: PBMCs. Receptor source: a human donor in good health. Some clones in this sample may be carry-over from other donors' samples. CDR3s include the opening cysteine and the closing phenylalanine or tryptophan. The D gene is left open where the match is weak. Expanded clones get a size class; other rows say once, few or many, or leave the size out.

J,size,D,V,CDR3,DNA
TRBJ2-3,.,TRBD2,TRBV10-3,CAIRGLAGETDTQYF,TGTGCCATCAGGGGGCTAGCGGGAGAGACAGATACGCAGTATTTT
TRBJ2-7,.,.,TRBV7-2,CASSLPGWEQYF,TGTGCCAGCAGCTTACCAGGTTGGGAGCAGTACTTC
TRBJ2-3,.,TRBD2,TRBV7-9,CASLGGTSVTDTQYF,TGTGCCAGCCTTGGTGGGACTAGCGTAACAGATACGCAGTATTTT
TRBJ1-4,once,.,TRBV6-5,CASSYSQGFEKLFF,TGTGCCAGCAGTTACTCCCAGGGTTTCGAAAAACTGTTTTTT
TRBJ2-3,.,.,TRBV20-1,CSALGGDTQYF,TGCAGTGCTCTCGGGGGTGATACGCAGTATTTT
TRBJ2-2,once,.,TRBV5-1,CASSVEGGASNTGELFF,TGCGCCAGCAGCGTGGAGGGGGGGGCGTCGAACACCGGGGAGCTGTTTTTT
TRBJ2-5,once,.,TRBV7-2,CASSLGVRTQYF,TGTGCCAGCAGCTTAGGCGTCCGGACCCAGTACTTC
TRBJ1-2,.,.,TRBV4-1,CASSQVPGELGGYTF,TGCGCCAGCAGCCAAGTGCCAGGGGAGTTGGGTGGCTACACCTTC
TRBJ1-6,.,.,TRBV18,CASSPYPDTSNSPLHF,TGTGCCAGCTCACCTTATCCGGACACGAGCAATTCACCCCTCCACTTT
TRBJ2-5,.,.,TRBV4-1,CASSQGDRKETQYF,TGCGCCAGCAGCCAAGGTGACAGAAAAGAGACCCAGTACTTC
TRBJ2-3,.,.,TRBV7-2,CASSSAEYTQYF,TGTGCCAGCAGCTCCGCGGAGTATACGCAGTATTTT
TRBJ2-3,.,TRBD2,TRBV5-6,CASSTRTSGGFTDTQYF,TGTGCCAGCAGCACCCGGACTAGCGGGGGTTTCACAGATACGCAGTATTTT
TRBJ1-6,few,.,TRBV19,CASSMTNHNSPLHF,TGTGCCAGTAGTATGACAAACCATAATTCACCCCTCCACTTT
TRBJ2-1,.,TRBD1,TRBV4-1,CASSPRGHEQFF,TGCGCCAGCAGCCCGAGGGGGCATGAGCAGTTCTTC
TRBJ2-3,.,TRBD2,TRBV4-2,CASSQVAGGLAGYPDTQYF,TGTGCCAGCAGCCAAGTGGCGGGTGGGCTAGCGGGATACCCAGATACGCAGTATTTT
TRBJ2-1,.,.,TRBV6-5,CASSYSTQLGHNEQFF,TGTGCCAGCAGTTACTCGACGCAACTAGGGCACAATGAGCAGTTCTTC
TRBJ2-3,.,TRBD2,TRBV7-2,CASSLDIAGGHRDTQYF,TGTGCCAGCAGCTTAGATATAGCGGGGGGGCATAGAGATACGCAGTATTTT
TRBJ2-5,.,TRBD2,TRBV7-7,CASSPLAGGQETQYF,TGTGCCAGCAGCCCACTAGCGGGGGGGCAAGAGACCCAGTACTTC
TRBJ2-1,.,.,TRBV10-3,CAISSGARGSNEQFF,TGTGCCATCAGCTCAGGGGCGCGGGGGTCCAATGAGCAGTTCTTC
TRBJ2-1,.,.,TRBV10-1,CASSESSSVWAQQFF,TGCGCCAGCAGTGAGTCGTCTAGCGTTTGGGCCCAGCAGTTCTTC
TRBJ2-2,.,TRBD1,TRBV7-2,CASSSLGTANTGELFF,TGTGCCAGCAGCTCGTTGGGGACAGCGAACACCGGGGAGCTGTTTTTT
TRBJ2-1,.,TRBD2,TRBV5-5,CASSFERLAGAGSYNEQFF,TGTGCCAGCAGCTTTGAGAGACTAGCGGGCGCCGGCTCCTACAATGAGCAGTTCTTC
TRBJ2-5,once,TRBD2,TRBV29-1,CSVVSSGGVETQYF,TGCAGCGTTGTATCAAGCGGGGGAGTCGAGACCCAGTACTTC
TRBJ2-7,once,TRBD1,TRBV11-2,CASSFGTGVSEQYF,TGTGCCAGCAGCTTTGGGACAGGGGTTTCCGAGCAGTACTTC
TRBJ1-6,.,.,TRBV30,CAWSVLSGAGASPLHF,TGTGCCTGGAGTGTACTATCCGGGGCAGGGGCTTCACCCCTCCACTTT
TRBJ2-5,.,.,TRBV5-6,CASSSYREIQETQYF,TGTGCCAGCAGCTCCTACAGAGAAATCCAAGAGACCCAGTACTTC
TRBJ2-3,.,.,TRBV19,CASSVVGTQYF,TGTGCCAGTAGTGTGGTCGGGACGCAGTATTTT
TRBJ1-1,few,.,TRBV4-2,CASGRGQTEAFF,TGTGCCAGCGGCAGGGGTCAGACTGAAGCTTTCTTT
TRBJ1-5,.,.,TRBV27,CASKQGFNQPQHF,TGTGCCAGCAAACAGGGATTTAATCAGCCCCAGCATTTT
TRBJ2-5,.,TRBD2,TRBV4-1,CASSQLPTSGGETQYF,TGCGCCAGCAGCCAACTCCCGACTAGCGGGGGGGAGACCCAGTACTTC
TRBJ1-5,.,TRBD1,TRBV4-1,CASSQGTGLQPQHF,TGCGCCAGCAGCCAAGGGACAGGGCTACAGCCCCAGCATTTT
TRBJ1-2,.,.,TRBV7-8,CASSLPGGALGYTF,TGTGCCAGCAGCTTACCGGGGGGGGCGCTTGGCTACACCTTC
TRBJ2-7,.,TRBD2,TRBV7-2,CASSFTSGGSYEQYF,TGTGCCAGCAGCTTCACTAGCGGGGGCTCCTACGAGCAGTACTTC
TRBJ2-1,.,TRBD2,TRBV7-2,CASSSPGLAGGSSYNEQFF,TGTGCCAGCAGCTCACCGGGACTAGCGGGAGGGAGCTCCTACAATGAGCAGTTCTTC
TRBJ2-7,.,.,TRBV6-6,CASSYSVEDSSYEQYF,TGTGCCAGCAGTTACTCAGTTGAAGACAGTTCCTACGAGCAGTACTTC
TRBJ2-3,.,TRBD2,TRBV11-3,CASSLEGTSGGDTQYF,TGTGCCAGCAGCTTAGAAGGGACTAGCGGCGGAGATACGCAGTATTTT
TRBJ1-1,few,TRBD1,TRBV7-9,CASTTTGGRTEAFF,TGTGCCAGCACCACGACAGGGGGCCGCACTGAAGCTTTCTTT
TRBJ1-1,few,TRBD1,TRBV5-6,CASSPEVGQGDTEAFF,TGTGCCAGCAGCCCGGAGGTGGGACAGGGGGACACTGAAGCTTTCTTT
TRBJ2-1,.,TRBD2,TRBV7-3,CASSLRRETYNEQFF,TGTGCCAGCAGCTTACGGCGGGAGACGTACAATGAGCAGTTCTTC
TRBJ2-7,.,.,TRBV7-8,CASSLYSQQYF,TGTGCCAGCAGCTTATACTCCCAGCAGTACTTC
TRBJ2-3,once,.,TRBV20-1,CSANTDTQYF,TGCAGTGCCAACACAGATACGCAGTATTTT
TRBJ1-2,.,TRBD1,TRBV2,CASSPGTGYLGYTF,TGTGCCAGCAGCCCCGGGACAGGGTATTTAGGCTACACCTTC
TRBJ1-1,.,.,TRBV5-6,CASSDGPGEGVTEAFF,TGTGCCAGCAGCGACGGACCCGGCGAGGGTGTCACTGAAGCTTTCTTT
TRBJ2-7,.,TRBD2,TRBV4-2,CASSRSGGAYEQYF,TGTGCCAGCAGCCGGAGCGGGGGAGCCTACGAGCAGTACTTC
TRBJ2-6,.,.,TRBV4-3,CASTGSGANVLTF,TGCGCCAGCACAGGATCTGGGGCCAACGTCCTGACTTTC
TRBJ2-7,.,.,TRBV2,CASRTDGSYEQYF,TGTGCCAGCAGGACAGACGGGTCCTACGAGCAGTACTTC
TRBJ2-3,.,.,TRBV11-2,CASSFQKGGTDTQYF,TGTGCCAGCAGCTTCCAAAAGGGGGGCACAGATACGCAGTATTTT
TRBJ1-2,.,.,TRBV10-3,CAISESRQGGYTF,TGTGCCATCAGTGAGTCGAGGCAGGGGGGCTACACCTTC
TRBJ2-1,.,TRBD1,TRBV7-2,CASSFGQALYNEQFF,TGTGCCAGCAGCTTCGGACAGGCTTTATACAATGAGCAGTTCTTC
TRBJ2-1,once,TRBD2,TRBV7-2,CASIETSGRTSEQFF,TGTGCCAGCATCGAGACTAGCGGGAGAACCAGTGAGCAGTTCTTC
TRBJ2-7,.,.,TRBV7-2,CASSLARDSPREYF,TGTGCCAGCAGCTTAGCCCGGGACTCCCCGAGGGAGTACTTC
TRBJ1-2,.,TRBD1,TRBV11-1,CASSPGQGFGYGYTF,TGTGCCAGCAGCCCCGGACAGGGGTTTGGTTATGGCTACACCTTC
TRBJ2-5,.,TRBD2,TRBV5-4,CASSLGTSGGQETQYF,TGTGCCAGCAGCTTAGGGACTAGCGGGGGGCAAGAGACCCAGTACTTC
TRBJ1-2,.,.,TRBV4-3,CASSQDFGLYSGYTF,TGCGCCAGCAGCCAAGATTTTGGCCTATACAGCGGCTACACCTTC
TRBJ2-5,.,TRBD2,TRBV7-2,CASSLAGGGLAGGAETQYF,TGTGCCAGCAGCTTAGCGGGTGGGGGACTAGCGGGAGGGGCAGAGACCCAGTACTTC
TRBJ1-4,.,.,TRBV12-5,CASGSGGEGNEKLFF,TGTGCTAGTGGTTCCGGGGGGGAAGGTAATGAAAAACTGTTTTTT
TRBJ1-5,.,TRBD1,TRBV5-1,CASSLTGEDQPQHF,TGCGCCAGCAGCTTGACAGGGGAGGATCAGCCCCAGCATTTT
TRBJ1-2,.,TRBD1,TRBV5-1,CASSLVVTGDGYTF,TGCGCCAGCAGCTTGGTCGTGACAGGGGATGGCTACACCTTC
TRBJ1-4,few,.,TRBV7-2,CASSFSTTLGGEKLFF,TGTGCCAGCAGCTTCTCGACGACGCTAGGAGGTGAAAAACTGTTTTTT